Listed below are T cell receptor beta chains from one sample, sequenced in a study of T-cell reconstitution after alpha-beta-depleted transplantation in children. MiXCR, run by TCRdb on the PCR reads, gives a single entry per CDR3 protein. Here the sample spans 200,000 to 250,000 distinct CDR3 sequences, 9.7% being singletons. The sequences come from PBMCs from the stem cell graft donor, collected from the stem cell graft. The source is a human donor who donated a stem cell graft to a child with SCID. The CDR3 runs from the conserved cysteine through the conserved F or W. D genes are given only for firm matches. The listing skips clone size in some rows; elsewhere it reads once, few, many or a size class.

CDR3nt: TGTGCCAGCAGTCGGACAGGGACCAATGAAAAACTGTTTTTT; CDR3aa: CASSRTGTNEKLFF; d_gene: TRBD1; j_gene: TRBJ1-4; abundance: many; v_gene: TRBV7-2; len: 14
CDR3nt: TGTGCCAGCAGCTTGGGGCACAGGGGGCGGATTAGCTATGGCTACACCTTC; CDR3aa: CASSLGHRGRISYGYTF; d_gene: TRBD1; j_gene: TRBJ1-2; abundance: many; v_gene: TRBV5-5; len: 17
CDR3nt: TGCAGTGCTAGTGGCCCAGGCGGGGGCTCCTACGAGCAGTACTTC; CDR3aa: CSASGPGGGSYEQYF; d_gene: TRBD2; j_gene: TRBJ2-7; abundance: many; v_gene: TRBV20-1; len: 15
CDR3nt: TGCGCCAGCAGCCAAACTAGGCAAGAGACCCAGTACTTC; CDR3aa: CASSQTRQETQYF; d_gene: -; j_gene: TRBJ2-5; abundance: many; v_gene: TRBV5-1; len: 13
CDR3nt: TGTGCCAGCAGTAAGGGTGGCTCCTACAATGAGCAGTTCTTC; CDR3aa: CASSKGGSYNEQFF; d_gene: -; j_gene: TRBJ2-1; abundance: many; v_gene: TRBV7-2; len: 14
CDR3nt: TGCAGTGCTGGCTCCGGGCTCCAAGAGACCCAGTACTTC; CDR3aa: CSAGSGLQETQYF; d_gene: -; j_gene: TRBJ2-5; abundance: many; v_gene: TRBV20-1; len: 13
CDR3nt: TGCGCCAGCAGCTTGGCAGGGGGCGTATCCTACGAGCAGTACTTC; CDR3aa: CASSLAGGVSYEQYF; d_gene: TRBD1; j_gene: TRBJ2-7; abundance: many; v_gene: TRBV5-1; len: 15
CDR3nt: TGTGCCAGCAGTTTAAAGGCGGACAGGGATCGGTCTTTT; CDR3aa: CASSLKADRDRSF; d_gene: TRBD1; j_gene: TRBJ2-3; abundance: many; v_gene: TRBV12-3/TRBV12-4; len: 13
CDR3nt: TGTGCCAGCAGTCCTTCCGGGACAGGGAGCTATGGCTACACCTTC; CDR3aa: CASSPSGTGSYGYTF; d_gene: TRBD1; j_gene: TRBJ1-2; abundance: many; v_gene: TRBV27; len: 15
CDR3nt: TGTGCCATCAGTGAATTGGGACAGGGGTCCTACGAGCAGTACTTC; CDR3aa: CAISELGQGSYEQYF; d_gene: TRBD1; j_gene: TRBJ2-7; abundance: -; v_gene: TRBV10-3; len: 15
CDR3nt: TGCGCCAGCAGCGCGGCGGGACTAGCGGGGGGAGACACGCAGTATTTT; CDR3aa: CASSAAGLAGGDTQYF; d_gene: TRBD2; j_gene: TRBJ2-3; abundance: many; v_gene: TRBV5-1; len: 16
CDR3nt: TGTGCCAGTAGCCCAACAGGCACAGATACGCAGTATTTT; CDR3aa: CASSPTGTDTQYF; d_gene: -; j_gene: TRBJ2-3; abundance: many; v_gene: TRBV19; len: 13
CDR3nt: TGTGCCAGCAGTACGCGACAGGGGGCGACGGATCAGCCCCAGCATTTT; CDR3aa: CASSTRQGATDQPQHF; d_gene: TRBD1; j_gene: TRBJ1-5; abundance: many; v_gene: TRBV12-3/TRBV12-4; len: 16
CDR3nt: TGCAGCGTTGATAGTAGCGGGGACCCACAAGGGACCCAGTACTTC; CDR3aa: CSVDSSGDPQGTQYF; d_gene: TRBD2; j_gene: TRBJ2-5; abundance: many; v_gene: TRBV29-1; len: 15
CDR3nt: TGCGCCAGCAGCTTGGGGGCCCTAGGTGACACCATATATTTT; CDR3aa: CASSLGALGDTIYF; d_gene: -; j_gene: TRBJ1-3; abundance: many; v_gene: TRBV5-1; len: 14
CDR3nt: TGCGCCAGCAGCCTGGGGACTAGCGGGGGGACTAGCACAGATACGCAGTATTTT; CDR3aa: CASSLGTSGGTSTDTQYF; d_gene: TRBD2; j_gene: TRBJ2-3; abundance: once; v_gene: TRBV5-1; len: 18
CDR3nt: TGTGCCAGCAGCTTGAGAGGGGATCATTCACCCCTCCACTTT; CDR3aa: CASSLRGDHSPLHF; d_gene: -; j_gene: TRBJ1-6; abundance: many; v_gene: TRBV5-6; len: 14
CDR3nt: TGCGCCAGCAGCCAAGAAGGTGGGGTACTAGTTAGCGGGGAACAAGAGACCCAGTACTTC; CDR3aa: CASSQEGGVLVSGEQETQYF; d_gene: TRBD2; j_gene: TRBJ2-5; abundance: many; v_gene: TRBV4-3; len: 20
CDR3nt: TGCAGTGCTACCGATAGGACAGATACGCAGTATTTT; CDR3aa: CSATDRTDTQYF; d_gene: -; j_gene: TRBJ2-3; abundance: many; v_gene: TRBV20-1; len: 12
CDR3nt: TGCGCCAGCAGTCCTGGGACAGGGTCCTGCGAGCAGTACTTC; CDR3aa: CASSPGTGSCEQYF; d_gene: TRBD1; j_gene: TRBJ2-7; abundance: -; v_gene: TRBV5-1; len: 14
CDR3nt: TGCGCCAGCAGCTTGACTGCGGGGGCCTACGAGCAGTACTTC; CDR3aa: CASSLTAGAYEQYF; d_gene: TRBD2; j_gene: TRBJ2-7; abundance: many; v_gene: TRBV5-1; len: 14
CDR3nt: TGTGCCAGCAGCGTAGCCCCACGATATACGCAGTATTTT; CDR3aa: CASSVAPRYTQYF; d_gene: -; j_gene: TRBJ2-3; abundance: -; v_gene: TRBV9; len: 13
CDR3nt: TGTGCCAGCACAGGGAGAGTCTACGAGCAGTACTTC; CDR3aa: CASTGRVYEQYF; d_gene: -; j_gene: TRBJ2-7; abundance: many; v_gene: TRBV28; len: 12
CDR3nt: TGCAGTGCTAGTCTTCCGGGGAGGAGGGAAAAACTGTTTTTT; CDR3aa: CSASLPGRREKLFF; d_gene: -; j_gene: TRBJ1-4; abundance: many; v_gene: TRBV20-1; len: 14